The sequence of this TCR beta chain was determined in a study of CD8+CD57+ T cells in acquired aplastic anemia. The wider study: Each DNA sample taken from sorted CD4+ and CD8+ cells came to about 3.4 ug on average.

On this clonotype: Its antigen is not known.

CDR3 and TCR beta VDJ profiling relied on a genomic DNA template. TCRdb reprocessed the reads via MiXCR and lists one record per CDR3 protein. The repertoire holds approximately 380,000 distinct CDR3 sequences, with 60% to 80% as singletons. Points from the study as a whole: It was found that some 30 CD8+ CDR3 sequences were shared between patients and controls.

V lost 3 bases to trimming and J lost 6 bases, with 21 bases between them. The CDR3 covers 16 residues. Looked up from germline, CDR1 is SGHTA and CDR2 is FQGNSA. The TCR was taken from a human donor in good health, serving as a control. The chain links TRBV7-2 to TRBJ2-7; D might be TRBD1 or TRBD2, each matching 5 bases. The specimen was sorted CD4+, CD8+, or CD8+CD57+ T cells (not recorded which) from PBMCs. CDR3 sequence (DNA): TGTGCCAGCAGCTTCATATACTTGGGACCGGCCACCGAGCAGTACTTC. Protein: CASSFIYLGPATEQYF.